These 10 T cell receptor beta chains came from one sample sequenced in a study of low-dose radiotherapy and immunotherapy resistance in tumors. Time point in this sample: after trial treatment. Treatment indicated: LDRT plus nivolumab, ipilimumab, low-dose cyclophosphamide and aspirin (RACIN trial). Alpha- and beta-chain coverage of first-strand cDNA came from TRAV- and TRBV-specific primers. TCRs underwent around 20 PCR cycles of amplification with a constant-region primer and V-primer adapter. TCRdb reanalysed the reads using MiXCR and keeps one entry per CDR3 protein. This sample has about 97,000 distinct CDR3 sequences, with around 21% found just once. The input for sequencing was PBMCs, taken after low-dose radiotherapy plus immunotherapy. The source is a male donor with prostate cancer.

This clonotype was recorded many times. V gene TRBV5-1 combines with J gene TRBJ2-5; 10 bases map to TRBD2. CDR1 is SGHRS, CDR2 YFSETQ, per germline. The CDR3 extends over 15 amino acids. Unmatched junction bases numbered 10, after V lost 4 bases and J lost 7 bases. As DNA, the CDR3 is TGCGCCAGCAGCCCAACTAGCGGGGCTTCGTGGACCCAGTACTTC. It yields the protein CASSPTSGASWTQYF.

This clonotype has a count of ten or more. The CDR3: CASSLFRTLGQHMNTEAFF. CDR3 DNA: TGTGCCAGCAGCTTATTTAGGACATTAGGACAGCACATGAACACTGAAGCTTTCTTT. The chain joins TRBV11-2 to TRBJ1-1, with a tentative D call TRBD1 (6 bases). V lost 2 bases to trimming and J lost 0 bases, with 22 bases between them. The CDR3 sequence is 19 residues long. CDR1 is SGHAT, CDR2 FQNNGV, per germline.

This clonotype was seen repeatedly, ten times or more. The rearrangement joins TRBV4-1 to TRBJ2-7, with 7 bases fitting TRBD1. Germline assignment: CDR1 MGHRA and CDR2 YSYEKL. The CDR3 has 15 residues. J gave up 0 bases and V 4 bases, and 6 bases lay outside the gene matches. Written as DNA, the CDR3 is TGCGCCAGCAGCCCCCCGGGACAGCTCTCCTACGAGCAGTACTTC. It encodes CASSPPGQLSYEQYF.

This clonotype was counted ten times or more. The chain combines TRBV11-2 with TRBJ2-7, with TRBD2 matching over 8 bases. In germline, CDR1 is SGHAT, CDR2 FQNNGV. The trim removed 1 base at V and 7 bases at J, leaving 3 bases unmatched. The CDR3 consists of 13 residues. The chain's CDR3 is CASSLVREGEQYF. For the CDR3, the DNA is TGTGCCAGCAGCTTAGTTCGGGAGGGGGAGCAGTACTTC.

This clonotype was seen ten or more times. This sequence joins TRBV20-1 and TRBJ2-7; D is tentatively TRBD1 or TRBD2 (6 bases each). Looked up from germline, CDR1 is DFQATT and CDR2 is SNEGSKA (reference sequence). Between the trimmed V and J ends, which lost 0 bases and 5 bases, there was a span of 17 bases. The CDR3 consists of 15 residues. CDR3: CSARDSGAPFNEQYF. The CDR3 DNA sequence: TGCAGTGCTAGAGACTCGGGGGCCCCTTTTAACGAGCAGTACTTC.

This clonotype has a count of ten or more. The chain is built from TRBV3-1 and TRBJ1-5, with D unclear. CDR1 and CDR2 (germline): LGHDT, YNNKEL (reference sequence). There are 14 residues in the CDR3. With 1 base removed from V and 0 bases from J, the gap between germline ends came to 4 bases. CDR3 loop: CASSQGDSNQPQHF. Written as DNA, the CDR3 is TGTGCCAGCAGCCAAGGGGATAGCAATCAGCCCCAGCATTTT.

V and J are TRBV5-1 and TRBJ2-1, with 9 bases identical to TRBD1. Per germline, CDR1 SGHRS and CDR2 YFSETQ. CDR3 length: 14 residues. Germline trimming cut 0 bases from V and 8 bases from J; bases unmatched to any gene: 3. In DNA form, the CDR3 reads TGCGCCAGCAGCTTGGACAGGGGGCGCGATGAGCAGTTCTTC. This sequence encodes CASSLDRGRDEQFF.

Ten or more counts support this clonotype. The chain combines TRBV5-1 with TRBJ2-1; 11 bases are a match to TRBD2. V was clipped by 0 bases and J by 1 base; unmatched bases: 9. The CDR3 is made up of 19 amino acids. The germline V gene encodes CDR1 SGHRS and CDR2 YFSETQ. The CDR3 nucleotides read TGCGCCAGCAGCTTGGGAGTAGCGGGGGGGCCGGGGTCCTACAATGAGCAGTTCTTC. Its protein product is CASSLGVAGGPGSYNEQFF.

This clonotype was detected ten times or more. The V and J genes are TRBV7-2 and TRBJ1-5, with D unclear. Deletions cut 3 bases from V and 7 bases from J, with 10 bases between. This CDR3 spans 13 amino acids. The V gene's germline CDR1 is SGHTA and CDR2 FQGNSA. In nucleotides, the CDR3 is TGTGCCAGCAGCTTCCACAGATCACAGCCCCAGCATTTT. It translates to CASSFHRSQPQHF.

The J gene is TRBJ2-2, the V gene TRBV19; D gene unclear. Trimming took 6 bases from V and 0 from J, leaving 8 bases between them. CDR1 is LNHDA, CDR2 SQIVND, per germline (reference sequence). CDR3 length equals 14 residues. CDR3 loop: CASRGLANTGELFF. The CDR3 DNA is TGTGCCAGTAGAGGCCTCGCGAACACCGGGGAGCTGTTTTTT.